The clone carrying this TCR beta chain was observed at least ten times. The entry originates in a study of regulatory T cells in long-lasting Graves disease. The length of the CDR3 is 13 residues. The V and J ends lost 5 bases and 8 bases, in that order; junction bases with no gene match: 7. Germline V gene data show CDR1 as SQVTM and CDR2 as ANQGSEA. Arm-PCR of CDR3 regions and iRepertoire HTBI primers were used to build TCR beta libraries. TCRdb used MiXCR to reprocess the multiplex PCR reads, holding one entry per CDR3 protein. This table holds hundreds of thousands of distinct CDR3 sequences, roughly 16% found once. Time point described: newly diagnosed GD, antithyroid drugs for less than 3 months. PBMCs provided the RNA from which the TCR library was made. This sample also belongs to another study, concerning T cells in Graves' hyperthyroidism and ophthalmopathy. According to that study: In patients aged 18 to 65, hyperthyroidism was newly diagnosed, with duration under 2 months.

This TCR was recovered from a woman aged 25 to 39 with Graves disease. The V and J genes are TRBV29-1 and TRBJ2-1; TRBD1 aligns across 9 bases. The specimen comprised peripheral blood mononuclear cells (PBMCs), sampled at new diagnosis, from a patient treated with antithyroid drugs. The CDR3 reads CSVRRQGGHEQFF. The CDR3 DNA reads TGCAGCGTTCGAAGACAGGGGGGCCATGAGCAGTTCTTC.